The T cell receptor (beta chain) described here comes from a study of vaccination and CD4 T cells after COVID-19 (dated 2022 in TCRdb). Regarding the study in general: SARS-CoV-2 positivity had been established in the convalescent patients by nasal swab PCR, and mild disease was recorded in about 9 of these patients and severe disease in one. The convalescent cohort comprised six males and four females, including two Hispanic individuals, seven Caucasians, two Asians and one multiracial person. Participants received two doses of either the Pfizer-BioNTech BNT162b2 vaccine (n=8) or the Moderna mRNA-1273 vaccine (n=2). Post-COVID blood samples were collected from convalescent patients a median of around 100 days after diagnosis, with a range of about 30 to 161 days. Post-vaccine blood samples were obtained a median of around 67 days after the second vaccine dose, with a range of about 12 to 241 days. Overlapping spike peptide pools from SARS-CoV-2 and from the common cold coronaviruses HCoV-NL63, HCoV-OC43 and HCoV-229E were used as culture stimuli. Control cultures used a CEFX viral epitope pool as positive control, an HIV-1 Nef peptide pool as negative control, or no peptide. The spike-specific CD4+ TCR repertoire was compared before and after mRNA vaccination in fewer than eleven COVID-19 convalescent patients and a handful of infection-naive healthy vaccine recipients. Here is what the overall study found, with its caveats: An increase in the median number of SARS-CoV-2-reactive clonotypes from around 20 after infection to approximately 41 after vaccination was observed, but the change was not found to be significant. In convalescent patients, nearly all vaccine-specific clones (304 of 307) were found to be mono-reactive for SARS-CoV-2 spike rather than cross-reactive with common cold coronaviruses. The study included relatively few convalescent patients and did not analyze early timepoints after natural infection. In convalescent patients, a median approximately 86% of post-vaccine SARS-CoV-2-reactive clones were detected only after vaccination, suggesting vaccine-specific priming.

Turning to this clonotype: The antigen this receptor binds is unknown. No base quality values were provided; no much bigger clone lies one nucleotide off.

This sample's treatment or condition label indicates: roughly ten-day PBMC culture with coronavirus spike peptide pools or control peptides (ViraFEST assay). The ViraFEST assay was used in the study, in which antigen-specific T cells were expanded with peptide pools and expanded clonotypes were subsequently identified by TCR sequencing. The convalescent patients' positive SARS-CoV-2 PCR tests fell between March and December 2020, which was before the Alpha, Beta and Delta variants emerged in the United States. PBMCs were cultured at 1.5 million to 2 million per well in IMDM supplemented with roughly 5.2% human AB serum and 10 IU/ml IL-2, with about 10 ug/ml peptide pools added. Half of the culture medium was replaced with fresh IL-2-containing medium on days 3 and 7. CD4+ T cells were isolated after roughly 9 days of culture through negative selection using the EasySep CD4+ T cell isolation kit. Ficoll-Paque Plus gradient centrifugation was used to isolate PBMCs from whole blood, and the isolated PBMCs were then either used fresh or cryopreserved at -140C. In general, triplicate wells were set up for every culture condition.

Preparation of the library involved PCR. DNA from cultured CD4+ T cells underwent TCR sequencing with the Oncomine TCR Beta short-read assay at the Johns Hopkins FTIC core. Genomic DNA was extracted from the cultured CD4+ T cells with the QIAamp micro DNA kit. Oncomine TCR Beta libraries made from cultured CD4+ T cells were pooled using unique dual indexes and sequenced on an Illumina iSeq 100. Per the authors' processing: Non-productive sequences were filtered out, and CDR3s that did not start with C, did not end with F or W, or were shorter than 7 amino acids were discarded. The MANAFEST web application identified antigen-specific clonotypes by comparing peptide-stimulated wells against reference wells and other culture wells. For a clone to be called positive, the clone needed an FDR below 0.05, an odds ratio above 5, and a productive frequency above 0.1% in at least two of three replicate wells. A clonotype was classed as cross-reactive if the clonotype showed significant expansion both in SARS-CoV-2 spike wells and in at least one common cold coronavirus spike condition. Levenshtein distances (stringdist) and unrooted phylogenetic trees (ape) in R version 3.6.1 were used to assess CDR3 homology. TCRdb handled the public reads itself, with Q25 trimming in fastp and clone calling in MiXCR, and kept productive beta chains. Entries that share a CDR3 protein sequence are merged under the most common genes and DNA. What appears here as the V and J calls and clone size reflects TCRdb's work, not the paper's. This sample holds about 21,000 distinct CDR3 sequences; 70% were observed only once. The top ten constitute approximately 8.6% of the sample.

V gives up 2 bases and J gives up 1 base, and the segment between their germline ends measures 8 bases. Via the germline V gene (reference sequence), CDR1 is SEHNR and CDR2 FQNEAQ. From cysteine to phenylalanine, the CDR3 is 14 amino acids long. Solely the CDR3 DNA is kept, with 42 bases framed from the first base. What was sequenced was CD4+ T cells from blood, cultured in vitro. The sequence derives from a human donor who had recovered from COVID-19. The sequence links TRBV7-9 to TRBJ1-1, with the D gene uncertain. The sequence in DNA is TGTGCCAGCAGCTTAAAGGATACGAACACTGAAGCTTTCTTT. It codes for CASSLKDTNTEAFF.